This passage covers 6 T cell receptor beta chains from one sample sequenced in a study of blood T cell repertoires in COVID-19. The repertoire was sequenced with immunoSEQ multiplex PCR; TCRdb's copy has only in-frame clones and lacks some. The repertoire holds 55,000 to 70,000 clones, approximately 87% seen once, with 6.9% in the top ten. Sequencing was carried out using peripheral blood. These receptors all stem from a man aged 55 to 69 with active or convalescent COVID-19.

V and J are TRBV5-4 and TRBJ2-7; 10 positions agree with TRBD2. The CDR3 runs to 15 residues. After removal of 4 bases from V and 2 bases from J, the junction contained 6 bases not matched to a gene. In germline, CDR1 is SGHNT, CDR2 YYREEE (reference sequence). DNA for the CDR3: TGTGCCAGCAGCGTGAGACTAGCGGGCACCTACGAGCAGTACTTC. It yields the protein CASSVRLAGTYEQYF.

The chain employs TRBV6-5 and TRBJ2-2; no clear D. The V end was cut by 5 bases, the J end by 1 base, with 5 bases between. Germline V gene data show CDR1 as MNHEY and CDR2 as SVGAGI. This CDR3 contains 13 residues. The CDR3 sequence is CASSTKNTGELFF. Here the CDR3 DNA reads TGTGCCAGCAGTACTAAGAACACCGGGGAGCTGTTTTTT.

This sequence joins TRBV7-2 and TRBJ2-5; TRBD1 aligns across 8 bases. CDR1 is SGHTA, CDR2 FQGNSA, per germline. V shed 0 bases and J 5 bases; nucleotides not matched to a gene: 5. The CDR3 contains 15 residues. The CDR3 coding sequence is TGTGCCAGCAGCTTAGCCAGGGGGCGAACCGAGACCCAGTACTTC. It translates to CASSLARGRTETQYF.

The J gene is TRBJ1-1, the V gene TRBV11-2; TRBD1 aligns across 11 bases. This CDR3 region has 16 residues. CDR1 is SGHAT and CDR2 is FQNNGV in the germline V gene. The ends lost 5 bases at V and 1 base at J; junction bases unmatched: 6. CDR3 coding DNA: TGTGCCAGCAGCCCTGGACAGGGGGCGCCGAACACTGAAGCTTTCTTT. Translating gives CASSPGQGAPNTEAFF.

CDR3 coding DNA: TGTGCCAGTAGTACTCCAGACAGGGCGGATTCACCCCTCCACTTT. Translation gives CASSTPDRADSPLHF. The V and J genes are TRBV19 and TRBJ1-6; 7 bases align to TRBD1. CDR1 and CDR2 from the germline V gene are LNHDA and SQIVND (reference sequence). Losses at the gene ends were 4 bases for V and 8 bases for J; bases not matched to a gene: 8. The CDR3 is 15 residues long. The entire variable domain, with the rest obtained from reference TRBV19 and TRBJ1-6, is as follows: DGGITQSPKYLFRKEGQNVTLSCEQNLNHDAMYWYRQDPGQGLRLIYYSQIVNDFQKGDIAEGYSVSREKKESFPLTVTSAQKNPTAFYLCASSTPDRADSPLHFGNGTRLTVT.

This clone was seen only a few times. This chain links TRBV7-2 with TRBJ1-1; 9 positions match TRBD1. Germline V gene data show CDR1 as SGHTA and CDR2 as FQGNSA. V shed 5 bases and J 2 bases; nucleotides not matched to a gene: 6. This CDR3 comprises 15 residues. The CDR3 nucleotides read TGTGCCAGCAGCCTAACAGGGGGCATTAACACTGAAGCTTTCTTT. It yields the protein CASSLTGGINTEAFF.